This T cell receptor beta chain was found in a study of neurological immune-mediated disorders. Findings of the study overall: No CDR3 amino acid sequences were shared by expanded clones across subjects, suggesting private repertoires in all groups.

The unsorted libraries originated from 2 million PBMCs kept at -80 C. The method for making cDNA was 5'RACE, and it used 10-nucleotide random UMIs. TCRdb passed the 5' RACE reads through MiXCR, listing each CDR3 protein once. Here the sample spans around 130,000 distinct CDR3 sequences, more than 2.5% being singletons. Germline V CDR1 and CDR2: DFQATT, SNEGSKA (reference sequence). The V and J ends lost 0 bases and 5 bases respectively, with 17 bases between them. CDR3 length equals 15 residues. This clonotype was counted many times. Its antigen is unknown. This chain links TRBV20-1 with TRBJ2-7; TRBD2 is a possible D gene (6 bases). This sequence was found in a woman in her twenties or thirties with multiple sclerosis. Sequenced material: PBMCs. Here the CDR3 DNA reads TGCAGTGCTAGAGATCTCGGCGGGGCGGTCGACGAGCAGTACTTC. Translating gives CSARDLGGAVDEQYF.